This T cell receptor beta chain came from a study of beta chain features in type 1 diabetes. This clone was observed a few times. Its target is not known. This CDR3 comprises 15 residues. V lost 3 bases and J 3 bases, leaving 12 bases between the germline ends. Germline CDR1 reads KGHSH; CDR2 reads LQKENI. Whole-study findings and limits: TCRB CDR3s from Type 1 diabetes patients were moderately but significantly shorter in all four CD4+ subsets. Fewer insertions but more deletions were seen at VDJ junctions in type 1 diabetes patients.

As every portion of the isolated RNA was reverse transcribed, the sequencing read expressed TCRB transcripts. Sequenced by immunoSEQ multiplex PCR; TCRdb stores in-frame clones only, minus some. Of about 660,000 clones in the sample, roughly an eighth were seen once. Source material: naive CD4+ T cells from blood. The clonotype originates from a young man with type 1 diabetes. This chain joins TRBV18 and TRBJ2-1; D unresolved. CDR3 amino acids: CASSPRTANYNEQFF. The CDR3 DNA reads TGTGCCAGCTCACCTCGGACGGCAAACTACAATGAGCAGTTCTTC.